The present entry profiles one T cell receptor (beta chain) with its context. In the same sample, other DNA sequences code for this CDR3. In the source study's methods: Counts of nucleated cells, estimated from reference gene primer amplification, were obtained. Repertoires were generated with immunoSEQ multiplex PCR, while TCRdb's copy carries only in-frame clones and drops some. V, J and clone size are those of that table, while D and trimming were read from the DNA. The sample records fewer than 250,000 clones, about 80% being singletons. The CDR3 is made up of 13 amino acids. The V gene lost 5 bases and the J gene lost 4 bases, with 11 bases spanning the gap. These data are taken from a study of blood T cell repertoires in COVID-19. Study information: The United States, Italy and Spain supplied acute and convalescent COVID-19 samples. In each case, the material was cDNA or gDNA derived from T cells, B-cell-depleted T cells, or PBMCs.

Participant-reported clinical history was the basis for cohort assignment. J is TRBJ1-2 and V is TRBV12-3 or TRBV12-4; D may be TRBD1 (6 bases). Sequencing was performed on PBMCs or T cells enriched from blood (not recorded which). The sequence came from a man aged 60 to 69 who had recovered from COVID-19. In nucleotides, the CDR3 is TGTGCCAGCAGTCCCGGACAGTTCTATGGCTACACCTTC. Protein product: CASSPGQFYGYTF.